This is a list of T cell receptor beta chains from one sample in a study of T cells in Graves' hyperthyroidism and ophthalmopathy. TCRdb called the multiplex PCR reads again in MiXCR, with one record for every CDR3 protein. The repertoire holds 490,000 or so distinct CDR3 sequences, roughly 21% seen once, with approximately 50% in the top ten. The source material was blood. These receptors were collected from a man aged 40-55 years with Graves' ophthalmopathy. The CDR3 runs from the conserved cysteine through the conserved F or W. D genes are given only for firm matches. Clone size is given for some rows only: seen once, a few or many times, or a class if the clone is expanded.

>TRBJ2-5|TRBD2|TRBV5-8|.
TGTGCCAGCAGCCACCAGACTAGCGGGAGACGAGAGACCCAGTACTTC
CASSHQTSGRRETQYF
>TRBJ2-1|TRBD2|TRBV28|many
TGTGCCAGCATAGCGGGAGTTAGGTATAATGAGCAGTTCTTC
CASIAGVRYNEQFF
>TRBJ2-1|TRBD2|TRBV27|.
TGTGCCAGCAGTTTCTGGACTAGCGGGACCTTTAGCTCCTACAATGAGCAGTTCTTC
CASSFWTSGTFSSYNEQFF
>TRBJ1-1|.|TRBV19|few
TGTGCCAGTAGTATAGGAACTGTGAACACTGAAGCTTTCTTT
CASSIGTVNTEAFF
>TRBJ2-7|.|TRBV7-8|.
TGTGCCAGCAGCTTTATCGTGGCCGTCGCGGAAGAGCAGTACTTC
CASSFIVAVAEEQYF
>TRBJ1-6|.|TRBV3-1|.
TGTGCCAGCAGCCAAGATCGGGGTTACAATTCACCCCTCCACTTT
CASSQDRGYNSPLHF
>TRBJ2-7|.|TRBV6-1|few
TGTGCCGTCAGAGGAGTCCACATCCACGAGCAGTACTTC
CAVRGVHIHEQYF
>TRBJ2-1|.|TRBV7-3|.
TGTGCCAGCAGCCAAGGGAGCGGTAACAATGAGCAGTTCTTC
CASSQGSGNNEQFF
>TRBJ2-7|.|TRBV28|many
TGTGCCAGCAGTCCAGGGGATAACTACGAGCAGTACTTC
CASSPGDNYEQYF
>TRBJ2-3|TRBD2|TRBV7-2|.
TGTGCCAGCAGCTTAGGGGGGGCGACTAGCGGGAGGTCTAGCACAGATACGCAGTATTTT
CASSLGGATSGRSSTDTQYF
>TRBJ2-2|.|TRBV13|few
TGTGCCAGCAGCTTACTGGACAGGAGGGTGTCCGGGGAGCTGTTTTTT
CASSLLDRRVSGELFF
>TRBJ2-3|.|TRBV20-1|few
TGCAGTGCTAGAGATGGGGGGTACACAGATACGCAGTATTTT
CSARDGGYTDTQYF
>TRBJ2-5|TRBD1|TRBV28|many
TGTGCCAGCAGTTTCGCTGACAGGGTTCGGTACTTC
CASSFADRVRYF
>TRBJ2-7|.|TRBV13|.
TGTGCCAGCAGCGTCCTGGACCCGGAGGCCTCCTACGAGCAGTACTTC
CASSVLDPEASYEQYF
>TRBJ2-2|TRBD1|TRBV3-1|.
TGTGCCAGCAGCCAGAGACAGGGTAGTACCGGGGAGCTGTTTTTT
CASSQRQGSTGELFF
>TRBJ2-1|.|TRBV5-6|.
TGTGCCAGCAGCTTGGGCGGAAGGCTAGGGGCCAATGAGCAGTTCTTC
CASSLGGRLGANEQFF
>TRBJ2-2|.|TRBV5-1|.
TGCGCCAGCAGTCCCGACCAGGGAAGCACCGGGGAGCTGTTTTTT
CASSPDQGSTGELFF
>TRBJ2-7|TRBD1|TRBV27|.
TGTGCCAGCAGATCAGGGGACAGCTCCTACGAGCAGTACTTC
CASRSGDSSYEQYF
>TRBJ2-7|TRBD2|TRBV28|many
TGTGCCAGCAGTCCTAGCGGGTCTAGCTCCTACGAGCAGTACTTC
CASSPSGSSSYEQYF
>TRBJ1-2|TRBD1|TRBV6-1|.
TGTGCCAGCAGTGAAGGGACAGGTATCGCCTTC
CASSEGTGIAF
>TRBJ2-7|TRBD2|TRBV19|.
TGTGCCACCAGGGCTAGCGGGTTCTACGAGCAGTACTTC
CATRASGFYEQYF
>TRBJ2-7|TRBD2|TRBV28|many
TGTGCCAGCAGACTAGCGAGCCCATACGAGCAGTACTTC
CASRLASPYEQYF
>TRBJ1-2|.|TRBV30|few
TGTGCCTGGAAGGGGGGAGGGGATGGCTACACCTTC
CAWKGGGDGYTF
>TRBJ2-7|.|TRBV27|many
TGTGCCAGCAGTTCCCAGACAGGTTCATACGAGCAGTACTTC
CASSSQTGSYEQYF
>TRBJ1-3|TRBD1|TRBV5-1|many
TGCGCCAGCAGCACAGAACAGGGGGCAACTGGAAACACCATATATTTT
CASSTEQGATGNTIYF
>TRBJ2-3|.|TRBV19|.
TGTGCCAGTAGTATTGGCAGGGACGCAGATACGCAGTATTTT
CASSIGRDADTQYF
>TRBJ2-7|.|TRBV11-2|many
TGTGCCAGCAGCTTCCAAAGTTCGGGCGAGCAGTACTTC
CASSFQSSGEQYF
>TRBJ1-2|.|TRBV5-1|.
TGCGCCAGCCGTCATTGGACAGATAACTATGGCTACACCTTC
CASRHWTDNYGYTF
>TRBJ1-2|TRBD1|TRBV6-1|.
TGTGCCAGCAGCTTTGACAGGGAGTTCGGTGGCTACACCTTC
CASSFDREFGGYTF
>TRBJ1-1|.|TRBV20-1|.
TGCAGTGCTCCCCCGGGGTGGGGGTTGAACACTGAAGCTTTCTTT
CSAPPGWGLNTEAFF
>TRBJ1-1|TRBD1|TRBV5-1|few
TGCGCCAGCAGCTTGCGACAGGGGGCGACGACTGAAGCTTTCTTT
CASSLRQGATTEAFF
>TRBJ2-1|.|TRBV4-1|few
TGCGCCAGCAGCCAATGGACCGGGGCCTACAATGAGCAGTTCTTC
CASSQWTGAYNEQFF
>TRBJ1-6|.|TRBV30|many
TGTGCCTGGAGTCGGCAGGGAAATTCACCCCTCCACTTT
CAWSRQGNSPLHF
>TRBJ1-1|TRBD1|TRBV2|many
TGTGCCAGCAGTGAAGAGGGGACAGGGCTGGGTGGCACTGAAGCTTTCTTT
CASSEEGTGLGGTEAFF
>TRBJ1-4|.|TRBV20-1|.
TGCAGTGCTAGAGTTTCCTCAACTAATGAAAAACTGTTTTTT
CSARVSSTNEKLFF
>TRBJ2-3|.|TRBV24-1|.
TGTGCCACCAGTACGGGGAGGTCCAGGGACCCAGATACGCAGTATTTT
CATSTGRSRDPDTQYF
>TRBJ2-7|.|TRBV7-2|many
TGTGCCAGCAGCAGGAGCGGATCCACCTACGAGCAGTACTTC
CASSRSGSTYEQYF
>TRBJ2-1|.|TRBV6-1|few
TGTGCCAGCGTAGGAGGGGGTATGAATGAGCAGTTCTTC
CASVGGGMNEQFF
>TRBJ1-1|TRBD1|TRBV5-1|many
TGCGCCAGCAGCTTGGATCGTCAGGGGGACACTGAAGCTTTCTTT
CASSLDRQGDTEAFF
>TRBJ2-1|.|TRBV28|many
TGTGCCAGCAGTTTACCTGGTGGCCGAGACAACAATGAGCAGTTCTTC
CASSLPGGRDNNEQFF